This T cell receptor beta chain came from a study of blood T cell repertoires in COVID-19. Authors' data handling: Amplification of reference gene primers provided the estimated nucleated cell counts. The protocol was immunoSEQ multiplex PCR, while the TCRdb copy is restricted to in-frame clones and leaves out a portion. The DNA gave D and trimming, while V, J and clone size come from that table. The data show some 77,000 clones, over 80% seen once. Germline assignment: CDR1 SGHRS and CDR2 YFSETQ. The V gene end was trimmed by 4 bases and the J gene end by 2 bases; junction bases not matched to a gene: 5. The CDR3 spans 16 residues.

The TCR comes from a woman aged 60-75 years with acute or convalescent COVID-19. V usage is TRBV5-1 and J usage is TRBJ2-3; 12 nucleotides line up with TRBD2. Sequencing was performed on peripheral blood. CDR3 sequence: CASSQGLAGTTDTQYF. The CDR3 DNA sequence: TGCGCCAGCAGCCAAGGACTAGCGGGAACCACAGATACGCAGTATTTT.